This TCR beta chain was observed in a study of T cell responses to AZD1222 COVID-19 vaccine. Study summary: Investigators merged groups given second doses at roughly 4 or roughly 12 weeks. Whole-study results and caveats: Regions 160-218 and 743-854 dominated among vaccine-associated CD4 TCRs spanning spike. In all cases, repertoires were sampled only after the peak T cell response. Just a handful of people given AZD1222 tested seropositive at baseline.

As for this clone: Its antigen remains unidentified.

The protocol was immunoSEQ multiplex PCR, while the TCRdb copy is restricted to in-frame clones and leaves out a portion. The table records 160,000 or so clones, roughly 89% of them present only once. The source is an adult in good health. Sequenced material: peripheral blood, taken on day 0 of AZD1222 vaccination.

The CDR3 spells CASSQEEGIARADTQYF. The CDR3 nucleotides read TGTGCCAGCAGCCAAGAAGAGGGGATAGCGCGAGCGGATACGCAGTATTTT. The V and J genes are TRBV4-2 and TRBJ2-3; D is possibly TRBD1 or TRBD2 (5 bases each). The CDR3 sequence is 17 residues long. Germline values: CDR1 LGHNA, CDR2 YNFKEQ. Trimming pared 0 bases from V and 6 bases from J, leaving 19 bases between.